The next 4 T cell receptor beta chains were all read from a single sample in a study of cytomegalovirus exposure and HLA in healthy donors. A multiplex PCR was run with 60 Vbeta primers and 13 Jbeta primers. Clones were sequenced by immunoSEQ multiplex PCR, and TCRdb holds only the in-frame ones, with some missing. The sample lists 150,000 to 180,000 clones; approximately 74% were seen once. The sequenced sample was PBMCs. The receptors were gathered from a man aged 18-30 years in good health and CMV-seronegative.

The chain's CDR3 is CASSIPGRGHQPQHF. CDR3 nucleotides: TGTGCCAGTAGTATTCCGGGCAGGGGACATCAGCCCCAGCATTTT. The V call is TRBV19, the J call TRBJ1-5, with D tentatively TRBD1 (6 bases). This CDR3 has 15 amino acids. Germline V CDR1 and CDR2: LNHDA, SQIVND (reference sequence). V lost 3 bases and J 5 bases, leaving 14 bases between the germline ends.

This sequence joins TRBV4-1 and TRBJ1-5; no definite D call. The V end lost 0 bases, the J end lost 2 bases, and 11 bases lay between the germline ends. The CDR3 contains 16 residues. CDR1 and CDR2 (germline): MGHRA, YSYEKL. This CDR3 is CASSQDGGLGNQPQHF. CDR3 sequence (DNA): TGCGCCAGCAGCCAAGATGGAGGGTTGGGCAATCAGCCCCAGCATTTT.

The genes are TRBV5-4 and TRBJ2-7; D is undetermined. Germline lookup yields CDR1 SGHNT and CDR2 YYREEE (reference sequence). Trimming removed 0 bases from V and 5 bases from J, with 15 bases in between. This CDR3 is built from 15 residues. The CDR3 nucleotides read TGTGCCAGCAGCTTGGAAGTGGCTAGTTCCCACGAGCAGTACTTC. Translated: CASSLEVASSHEQYF.

The V gene is TRBV5-1, the J gene TRBJ1-3; 9 bases are a match to TRBD1. The CDR3 contains 16 residues. With V trimmed by 0 bases and J by 6 bases, 7 bases remained unmatched. Germline CDR1 and CDR2: SGHRS and YFSETQ. The CDR3 protein is CASSLGDRGNENTIYF. CDR3 coding DNA: TGCGCCAGCAGCTTGGGTGACAGGGGGAACGAAAACACCATATATTTT.